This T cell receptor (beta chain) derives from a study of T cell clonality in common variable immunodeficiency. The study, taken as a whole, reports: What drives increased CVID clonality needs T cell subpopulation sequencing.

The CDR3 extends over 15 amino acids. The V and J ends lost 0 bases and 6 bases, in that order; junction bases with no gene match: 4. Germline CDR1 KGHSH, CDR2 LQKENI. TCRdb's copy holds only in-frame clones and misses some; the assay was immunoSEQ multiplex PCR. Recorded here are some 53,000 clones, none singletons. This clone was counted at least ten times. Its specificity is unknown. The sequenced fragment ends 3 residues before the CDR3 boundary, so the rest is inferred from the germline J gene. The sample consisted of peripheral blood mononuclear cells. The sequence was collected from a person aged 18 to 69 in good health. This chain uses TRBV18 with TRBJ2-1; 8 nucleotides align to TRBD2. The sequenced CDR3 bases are TGTGCCAGCTCACCACCGGCGGGAGGAGGCAATGAG. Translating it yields CASSPPAGGGNE. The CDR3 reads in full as CASSPPAGGGNEQFF.